The 10 T cell receptor beta chains given below trace back to one sample, sequenced in a study of T cells in Graves' hyperthyroidism and ophthalmopathy. The TCR beta CDR3 regions underwent amplification using RNA transcripts as the source. With the HTBI primer set, the TCR CDR3 went through a first round of RT-PCR. One entry per CDR3 protein, called by TCRdb with MiXCR from the multiplex PCR reads. The sample consists of under 800,000 distinct CDR3 sequences, about 15% of them appearing once. The sequencing input was blood. These receptors were obtained from a woman under 30 with Graves' hyperthyroidism.

This clonotype was seen ten or more times. The gene calls are TRBV2 and TRBJ2-7, with 8 bases lining up with TRBD1. The CDR3 totals 16 residues. The junction had 14 bases not matched to a gene; V was cut back by 6 bases and J by 4 bases. CDR1 and CDR2 (germline): SNHLY, FYNNEI. The CDR3: CASSARGDRRFYEQYF. CDR3 nucleotides: TGTGCCAGCAGCGCCAGGGGGGACAGGAGGTTTTACGAGCAGTACTTC.

This clonotype was detected many times. This chain joins TRBV2 and TRBJ2-7; possibly TRBD2 for D (5 bases). The CDR3 runs 13 residues. Germline V lookup: CDR1 SNHLY, CDR2 FYNNEI. With 8 bases removed from V and 2 bases from J, the gap between germline ends came to 13 bases. The CDR3 reads CASSALGPYEQYF. The CDR3, as DNA: TGTGCCAGCTCGGCACTAGGTCCCTACGAGCAGTACTTC.

This clonotype was seen at least ten times. J is TRBJ2-7 and V is TRBV7-9, with D maybe TRBD2 (6 bases). The germline V gene has CDR1 SEHNR and CDR2 FQNEAQ (reference sequence). The CDR3 covers 15 residues. The V end was cut by 3 bases, the J end by 4 bases, with 16 bases between. The CDR3 bases are TGTGCCAGCAGCTTGGGACTTGGGACTTCATACGAGCAGTACTTC. Amino acid sequence: CASSLGLGTSYEQYF.

There are a few counts of this clonotype. The J gene is TRBJ1-5, the V gene TRBV4-1; perhaps TRBD1 as D (5 bases). This CDR3 comprises 15 residues. Trimming stripped 4 bases from V and 3 bases from J, with 13 bases between. The germline V gene encodes CDR1 MGHRA and CDR2 YSYEKL. This CDR3 reads CASSRTRGSNQPQHF. The CDR3 nucleotides are TGCGCCAGCAGCCGGACCCGGGGCTCCAATCAGCCCCAGCATTTT.

With respect to this clonotype: In this CDR3 the conserved last residue, phenylalanine or tryptophan, is missing, so a read error is likely. This chain links TRBV5-1 with TRBJ1-1; D might be TRBD1 (5 bases). This CDR3 has 15 amino acids. V was shortened by 1 base and J by 2 bases, with 12 bases between the two germline ends. Germline-derived CDR1 and CDR2 are SGHRS and YFSETQ. Here the CDR3 reads CASSLFGDRNTEAFI. Written as DNA, the CDR3 is TGCGCCAGCAGCTTGTTTGGGGACCGTAACACTGAAGCTTTCATT.

A few counts support this clonotype. The chain joins TRBV6-1 to TRBJ2-3; 13 nucleotides line up with TRBD2. Unmatched junction bases numbered 14, after V lost 5 bases and J lost 3 bases. The CDR3 consists of 19 residues. Germline-derived CDR1 and CDR2 are MNHNS and SASEGT. The CDR3 DNA sequence: TGTGCCAGCAGTTCCCTCAAACCCGGGACTAGCGGGAAGACAGATACGCAGTATTTT. This gives the protein CASSSLKPGTSGKTDTQYF.

V and J are TRBV11-2 and TRBJ1-1; D unclear. Germline lookup yields CDR1 SGHAT and CDR2 FQNNGV. Trimming removed 6 bases at V and 0 bases at J, with 14 bases between. This CDR3 has 15 amino acids. The CDR3 coding sequence is TGTGCCAGCAGAGCCTCCACACCGATGAACACTGAAGCTTTCTTT. It yields the protein CASRASTPMNTEAFF.

This clonotype was counted at least ten times. The chain links TRBV30 to TRBJ2-7; D unresolved. Germline loops: CDR1 GTSNPN, CDR2 SVGIG (reference sequence). The CDR3 spans 13 residues. V gave up 0 bases and J gave up 2 bases, with 8 bases separating them. The DNA of the CDR3 is TGTGCCTGGAGTGTAGGGTTTCCCTACGAGCAGTACTTC. Amino acid sequence: CAWSVGFPYEQYF.

This chain uses TRBV24-1 with TRBJ2-3, with 10 positions matching TRBD1. J was trimmed by 2 bases and V by 3 bases; bases with no gene match: 16. Germline V gene data show CDR1 as KGHDR and CDR2 as SFDVKD. The CDR3 runs to 20 residues. The CDR3 spells CATSDTPGTGVRFDTDTQYF. The CDR3 coding sequence is TGTGCCACCAGTGATACGCCTGGGACAGGGGTCCGGTTCGACACAGATACGCAGTATTTT.

In its sample, this clonotype was seen many times. This chain joins TRBV20-1 and TRBJ1-6, with 7 bases that match TRBD1. Germline CDR1 DFQATT, CDR2 SNEGSKA (reference sequence). V gave up 4 bases and J gave up 7 bases; unmatched junction bases: 4. The CDR3 length is 13 residues. CDR3: CSAMEGANSPLHF. The CDR3 nucleotides read TGCAGTGCTATGGAGGGGGCCAATTCACCCCTCCACTTT.